A selection of T cell receptor beta chains follows, all from one sample in a study of T cell repertoires in cytomegalovirus infection. From the reads, TCRdb called clonotypes with MiXCR, one entry per CDR3 protein. The sample contains approximately 180,000 distinct CDR3 sequences, about a tenth of which appear only once. The sample was PBMCs. These receptors came from a human donor in good health (CMV status not recorded). Some clones in this sample may be carry-over from other donors' samples. CDR3s leave out the opening cysteine and the closing phenylalanine or tryptophan. Fields, in order: V gene, J gene, CDR3 protein.

TRBV7-2	TRBJ2-1	ASSSDRGNEQF
TRBV28	TRBJ2-4	ASSLGTGNIQY
TRBV7-9	TRBJ2-7	ASSLSSLNYEQY
TRBV5-1	TRBJ1-1	ASSTRGSGTEAF
TRBV7-2	TRBJ2-1	ASSHRGPHNEQF
TRBV7-9	TRBJ2-1	ASSLLTNEQF
TRBV12-3/TRBV12-4	TRBJ2-7	ASSPRAGYSYEQY
TRBV3-1	TRBJ2-1	ASSLAGVRNEQF
TRBV19	TRBJ2-2	ASTGTGIRELF
TRBV7-2	TRBJ1-6	ASSLASGRSNSPLH
TRBV24-1	TRBJ1-2	ATSDSGRASYGYT
TRBV28	TRBJ1-1	ASSLMPNTEAF
TRBV19	TRBJ1-1	ASSIGPRITEAF
TRBV7-2	TRBJ2-1	ASSLGASQF
TRBV25-1	TRBJ1-1	ASRARNFEAF
TRBV6-6	TRBJ2-7	ASSYSNAVTRAYEQY
TRBV7-2	TRBJ1-5	ASSLAGRGNINQPQH
TRBV2	TRBJ2-5	ASKGGRGETQY
TRBV28	TRBJ2-1	ASSETGTGEQF
TRBV4-3	TRBJ2-6	ASSATFNSLSGTNVLT
TRBV4-1	TRBJ2-4	ASSQASGLAGAAAKNIQY
TRBV20-1	TRBJ2-5	SAGGRNQETQY
TRBV6-6	TRBJ1-2	ASSFNSQTGDGYT
TRBV7-3	TRBJ2-5	ASSLEGRQNPQETQY
TRBV29-1	TRBJ2-1	SVGPTNEQF
TRBV29-1	TRBJ2-7	SVVLREQY
TRBV7-2	TRBJ2-5	ASSLLLLAGGQETQY
TRBV29-1	TRBJ2-7	SATGRSYEQY
TRBV4-2	TRBJ1-5	ASSQGGQGSQPQH
TRBV7-3	TRBJ1-1	ASSLLTGGSTEAF
TRBV11-2	TRBJ1-1	ASSLVSSTEAF
TRBV6-5	TRBJ2-1	ASSVRTSGSSYNEQF